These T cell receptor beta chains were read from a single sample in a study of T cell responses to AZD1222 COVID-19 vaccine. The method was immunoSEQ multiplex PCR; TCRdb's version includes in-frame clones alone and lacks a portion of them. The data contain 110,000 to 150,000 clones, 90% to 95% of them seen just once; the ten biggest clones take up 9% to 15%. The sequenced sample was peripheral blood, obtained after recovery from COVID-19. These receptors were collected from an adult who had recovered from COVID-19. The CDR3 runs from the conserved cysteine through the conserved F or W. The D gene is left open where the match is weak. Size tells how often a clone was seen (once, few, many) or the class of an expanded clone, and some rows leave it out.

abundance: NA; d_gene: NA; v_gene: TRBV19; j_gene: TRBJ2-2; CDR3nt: TGTGCCAGCCTTGGCAAAAGCGGACCGAGGGGCACCGGGGAGCTGTTTTTT; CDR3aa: CASLGKSGPRGTGELFF
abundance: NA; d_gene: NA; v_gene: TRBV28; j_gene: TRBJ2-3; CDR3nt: TGTGCCAGCAGCCCGGGAGCTCGCACAGATACGCAGTATTTT; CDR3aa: CASSPGARTDTQYF
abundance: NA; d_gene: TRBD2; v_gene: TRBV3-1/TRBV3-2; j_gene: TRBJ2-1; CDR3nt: TGTGCCAGCAGCCGCACAGAGGGAGGGCCCCACAATGAGCAGTTCTTC; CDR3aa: CASSRTEGGPHNEQFF
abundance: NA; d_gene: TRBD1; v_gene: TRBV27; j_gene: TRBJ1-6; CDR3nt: TGTGCCAGCAGACCTACAGGGGCAACTTATAATTCACCCCTCCACTTT; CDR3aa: CASRPTGATYNSPLHF
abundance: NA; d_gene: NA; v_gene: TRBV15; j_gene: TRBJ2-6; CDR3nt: TGTGCCACCAGCAGGGTACAGAGCTCTGGGGCCAACGTCCTGACTTTC; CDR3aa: CATSRVQSSGANVLTF
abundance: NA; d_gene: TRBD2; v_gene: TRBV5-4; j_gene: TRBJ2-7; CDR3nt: TGTGCCAGCAGCTCAGTAGCGGGAGACAGGTACGAGCAGTACTTC; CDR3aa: CASSSVAGDRYEQYF
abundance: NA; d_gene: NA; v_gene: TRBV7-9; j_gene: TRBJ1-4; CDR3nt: TGTGCCAGCAGCCCCGCGACGCGCCAAAATGAAAAACTGTTTTTT; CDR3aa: CASSPATRQNEKLFF
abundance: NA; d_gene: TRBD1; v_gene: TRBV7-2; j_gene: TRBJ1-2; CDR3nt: TGTGCCAGCAGCCCCATCCCCGGGACAGTCCACGGCTACACCTTC; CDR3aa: CASSPIPGTVHGYTF
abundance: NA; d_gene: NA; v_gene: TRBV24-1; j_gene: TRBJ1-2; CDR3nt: TGTGCCACCAGTGTGTCAGGGGAGAGGGGCTACACCTTC; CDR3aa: CATSVSGERGYTF
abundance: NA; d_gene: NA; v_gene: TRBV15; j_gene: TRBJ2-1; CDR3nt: TGTGCCACCAGCGGGGGAAAGGGGAGCTCCTACAATGAGCAGTTCTTC; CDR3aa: CATSGGKGSSYNEQFF
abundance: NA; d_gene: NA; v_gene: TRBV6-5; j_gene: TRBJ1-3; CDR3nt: TGTGCGGCATGGCAGGGTGCTGGAAACACCATATATTTT; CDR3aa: CAAWQGAGNTIYF
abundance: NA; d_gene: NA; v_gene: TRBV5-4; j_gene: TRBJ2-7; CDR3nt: TGTGCCAGCAGCCTCGGACTGACCTACGAGCAGTACTTC; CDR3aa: CASSLGLTYEQYF
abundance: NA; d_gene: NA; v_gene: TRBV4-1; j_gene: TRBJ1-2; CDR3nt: TGCGCCAGCAGCCCCGGAGAGGCCCCTAACTATGGCTACACCTTC; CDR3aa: CASSPGEAPNYGYTF
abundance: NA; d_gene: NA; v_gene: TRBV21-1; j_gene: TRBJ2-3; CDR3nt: TGTGCCAGCAGCACCTCGAAGCGGGACCTCACAGATACGCAGTATTTT; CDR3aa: CASSTSKRDLTDTQYF
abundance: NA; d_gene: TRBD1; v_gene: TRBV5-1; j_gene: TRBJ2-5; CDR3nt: TGCGCCAGCAGCTTGGCCGGGACAGGGGAAGAGACCCAGTACTTC; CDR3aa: CASSLAGTGEETQYF
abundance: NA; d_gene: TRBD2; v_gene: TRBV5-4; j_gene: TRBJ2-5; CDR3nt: TGTGCCAGCAGCCCAGGGACTAGTAGGGAGACCCAGTACTTC; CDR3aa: CASSPGTSRETQYF
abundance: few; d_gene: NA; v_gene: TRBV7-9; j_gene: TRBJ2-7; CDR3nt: TGTGCCAGCAGCTTAGAGGTGGGAGTAAGGTACGAGCAGTACTTC; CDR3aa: CASSLEVGVRYEQYF
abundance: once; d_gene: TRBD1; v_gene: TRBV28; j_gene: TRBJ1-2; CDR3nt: TGTGCCAGCAGTAGTCCGGGACAGGGAGACTATGGCTACACCTTC; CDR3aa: CASSSPGQGDYGYTF